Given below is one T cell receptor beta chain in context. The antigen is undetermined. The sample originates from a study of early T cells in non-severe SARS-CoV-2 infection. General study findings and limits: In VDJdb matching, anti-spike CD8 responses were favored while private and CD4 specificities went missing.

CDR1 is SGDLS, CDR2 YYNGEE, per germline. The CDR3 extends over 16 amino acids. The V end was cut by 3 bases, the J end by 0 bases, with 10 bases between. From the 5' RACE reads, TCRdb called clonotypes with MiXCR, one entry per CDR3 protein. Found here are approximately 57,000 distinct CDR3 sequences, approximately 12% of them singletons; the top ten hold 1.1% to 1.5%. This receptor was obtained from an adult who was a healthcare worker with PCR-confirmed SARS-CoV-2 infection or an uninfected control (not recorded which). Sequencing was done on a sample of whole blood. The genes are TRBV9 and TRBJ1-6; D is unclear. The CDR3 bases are TGTGCCAGCAGCGCCGATCAAAGCTCCTATAATTCACCCCTCCACTTT. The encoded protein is CASSADQSSYNSPLHF.